These T cell receptor beta chains were read from a single sample in a study of cytomegalovirus exposure and HLA in healthy donors. Profiled with immunoSEQ multiplex PCR; TCRdb holds only in-frame clones, not every one. This repertoire includes roughly 36,000 clones. Sample: PBMCs. These receptors all come from a woman in her twenties or thirties in good health and CMV-seropositive. CDR3s include the opening cysteine and the closing phenylalanine or tryptophan. A D gene is named only where the DNA matches it firmly.

len: 13
d_gene: .
v_gene: TRBV29-1
j_gene: TRBJ1-5
CDR3aa: CSVEGGGDQPQHF
CDR3nt: TGCAGCGTTGAGGGCGGAGGTGATCAGCCCCAGCATTTT

len: 16
d_gene: .
v_gene: TRBV5-1
j_gene: TRBJ1-1
CDR3aa: CASSLGDTPWNTEAFF
CDR3nt: TGCGCCAGCAGCTTGGGGGACACTCCTTGGAACACTGAAGCTTTCTTT

len: 15
d_gene: TRBD1
v_gene: TRBV14
j_gene: TRBJ1-4
CDR3aa: CASSPRTGGREKLFF
CDR3nt: TGTGCCAGCAGCCCGAGGACAGGGGGACGCGAAAAACTGTTTTTT

len: 13
d_gene: TRBD1
v_gene: TRBV19
j_gene: TRBJ2-7
CDR3aa: CAAGRQGANEQYF
CDR3nt: TGTGCCGCGGGGAGACAGGGGGCGAACGAGCAGTACTTC

len: 14
d_gene: TRBD1
v_gene: TRBV27
j_gene: TRBJ2-2
CDR3aa: CASTRGQGTGELFF
CDR3nt: TGTGCCAGCACCCGAGGACAGGGGACCGGGGAGCTGTTTTTT

len: 14
d_gene: .
v_gene: TRBV6-5
j_gene: TRBJ2-1
CDR3aa: CASRRRGAYNEQFF
CDR3nt: TGTGCCAGCAGGAGGCGGGGTGCCTACAATGAGCAGTTCTTC

len: 15
d_gene: .
v_gene: TRBV4-2
j_gene: TRBJ2-3
CDR3aa: CASSQKGGGLGTQYF
CDR3nt: TGTGCCAGCAGCCAAAAAGGGGGGGGTTTGGGTACGCAGTATTTT

len: 18
d_gene: .
v_gene: TRBV27
j_gene: TRBJ2-7
CDR3aa: CASSLSGALTVSPSEQYF
CDR3nt: TGTGCCAGCAGTTTATCGGGGGCCCTGACCGTTTCTCCCTCCGAGCAGTACTTC

len: 15
d_gene: .
v_gene: TRBV5-1
j_gene: TRBJ1-6
CDR3aa: CASSLGPTENSPLHF
CDR3nt: TGCGCCAGCAGCTTGGGGCCAACGGAGAATTCACCCCTCCACTTT

len: 15
d_gene: .
v_gene: TRBV5-1
j_gene: TRBJ2-3
CDR3aa: CASSSWEVNTDTQYF
CDR3nt: TGCGCCAGCAGCTCGTGGGAGGTAAACACAGATACGCAGTATTTT

len: 15
d_gene: .
v_gene: TRBV2
j_gene: TRBJ1-3
CDR3aa: CASKGQLNSGNTIYF
CDR3nt: TGTGCCAGCAAAGGACAGTTAAACTCTGGAAACACCATATATTTT

len: 13
d_gene: .
v_gene: TRBV28
j_gene: TRBJ1-1
CDR3aa: CASSLSRVTEAFF
CDR3nt: TGTGCCAGCAGTTTAAGCAGGGTGACTGAAGCTTTCTTT

len: 17
d_gene: TRBD2
v_gene: TRBV5-4
j_gene: TRBJ2-5
CDR3aa: CASSLGTSGGAGETQYF
CDR3nt: TGTGCCAGCAGCTTGGGGACTAGCGGGGGGGCCGGAGAGACCCAGTACTTC

len: 16
d_gene: .
v_gene: TRBV5-4
j_gene: TRBJ1-1
CDR3aa: CASSGGSALGNTEAFF
CDR3nt: TGTGCCAGCAGCGGGGGGTCGGCGTTGGGGAACACTGAAGCTTTCTTT

len: 14
d_gene: TRBD1
v_gene: TRBV19
j_gene: TRBJ2-7
CDR3aa: CASSPGQGFGEQYF
CDR3nt: TGTGCCAGTAGCCCGGGACAGGGTTTCGGCGAGCAGTACTTC

len: 13
d_gene: TRBD1
v_gene: TRBV10-3
j_gene: TRBJ1-2
CDR3aa: CAITEGQAGSYTF
CDR3nt: TGTGCCATCACCGAGGGACAGGCAGGGAGCTACACCTTC

len: 15
d_gene: .
v_gene: TRBV2
j_gene: TRBJ1-1
CDR3aa: CASSEPGGVSTEAFF
CDR3nt: TGTGCCAGCAGTGAACCGGGAGGGGTCAGCACTGAAGCTTTCTTT

len: 16
d_gene: .
v_gene: TRBV6-1
j_gene: TRBJ2-2
CDR3aa: CASSGGRQQYTGELFF
CDR3nt: TGTGCCAGCAGTGGGGGGAGGCAGCAGTACACCGGGGAGCTGTTTTTT

len: 12
d_gene: .
v_gene: TRBV10-3
j_gene: TRBJ2-7
CDR3aa: CAISESSYEQYF
CDR3nt: TGTGCCATCAGTGAGTCATCGTACGAGCAGTACTTC

len: 15
d_gene: .
v_gene: TRBV7-2
j_gene: TRBJ2-1
CDR3aa: CASSLTGTLHNEQFF
CDR3nt: TGTGCCAGCAGCCTTACCGGGACATTACACAATGAGCAGTTCTTC

len: 14
d_gene: .
v_gene: TRBV2
j_gene: TRBJ2-7
CDR3aa: CASSIRLVAYEQYF
CDR3nt: TGTGCCAGCAGTATCCGGCTAGTAGCCTACGAGCAGTACTTC

len: 14
d_gene: TRBD1
v_gene: TRBV28
j_gene: TRBJ2-7
CDR3aa: CASSLGQGAYEQYF
CDR3nt: TGTGCCAGCAGTTTAGGACAGGGGGCCTACGAGCAGTACTTC

len: 15
d_gene: TRBD1
v_gene: TRBV19
j_gene: TRBJ2-1
CDR3aa: CASSMGQGASDEQFF
CDR3nt: TGTGCCAGTAGTATGGGACAGGGGGCCTCCGATGAGCAGTTCTTC

len: 15
d_gene: TRBD2
v_gene: TRBV5-1
j_gene: TRBJ2-1
CDR3aa: CASSLLAGGFNEQFF
CDR3nt: TGCGCCAGCAGCTTGTTAGCGGGGGGGTTCAATGAGCAGTTCTTC

len: 16
d_gene: .
v_gene: TRBV27
j_gene: TRBJ2-4
CDR3aa: CASSPTVSLAKNIQYF
CDR3nt: TGTGCCAGCAGTCCAACAGTGTCCCTAGCCAAAAACATTCAGTACTTC

len: 18
d_gene: .
v_gene: TRBV28
j_gene: TRBJ1-5
CDR3aa: CASSLPPGGWGAHQPQHF
CDR3nt: TGTGCCAGCAGTCTTCCCCCTGGTGGGTGGGGCGCTCATCAGCCCCAGCATTTT

len: 13
d_gene: .
v_gene: TRBV10-3
j_gene: TRBJ2-7
CDR3aa: CAISAPLKYEQYF
CDR3nt: TGTGCCATCAGTGCCCCCCTTAAATACGAGCAGTACTTC

len: 18
d_gene: TRBD2
v_gene: TRBV5-1
j_gene: TRBJ2-1
CDR3aa: CASSSRTSGSGSYNEQFF
CDR3nt: TGCGCCAGCAGCTCAAGGACTAGCGGTTCCGGCTCCTACAATGAGCAGTTCTTC

len: 13
d_gene: .
v_gene: TRBV4-2
j_gene: TRBJ1-5
CDR3aa: CASSQDWRGPQHF
CDR3nt: TGTGCCAGCAGCCAAGATTGGCGAGGGCCCCAGCATTTT

len: 14
d_gene: TRBD2
v_gene: TRBV4-1
j_gene: TRBJ2-1
CDR3aa: CASSGESSYNEQFF
CDR3nt: TGCGCCAGTAGCGGGGAGAGCTCCTACAATGAGCAGTTCTTC

len: 15
d_gene: TRBD1
v_gene: TRBV7-9
j_gene: TRBJ2-3
CDR3aa: CASSLGLQGADTQYF
CDR3nt: TGTGCCAGCAGCTTAGGTCTACAGGGGGCAGATACGCAGTATTTT

len: 17
d_gene: TRBD1
v_gene: TRBV5-1
j_gene: TRBJ1-1
CDR3aa: CASGLAEGTGVNTEAFF
CDR3nt: TGCGCCAGCGGCTTGGCCGAGGGGACAGGGGTGAACACTGAAGCTTTCTTT